The sequence of this T cell receptor beta chain was determined in a study of CD8 T cells in ankylosing spondylitis. Study conclusions and caveats: Some motif variants had been reported before (in reactive arthritis synovial fluid and blood).

After removal of 5 bases from V and 7 bases from J, the junction contained 12 bases not matched to a gene. The germline gives CDR1 SNHLY, CDR2 FYNNEI. The CDR3 is 15 residues long. Each CDR3 protein is one row after TCRdb ran MiXCR on the 5' RACE reads. The sample carries about 240,000 distinct CDR3 sequences, roughly a tenth recorded once. Turning to this clonotype: No antigen is known for it.

The chain couples TRBV2 to TRBJ2-7; TRBD1 aligns across 9 bases. The sample consisted of blood, either unsorted or a sorted T cell fraction (not recorded which). The receptor comes from a male donor with ankylosing spondylitis or in good health (not recorded which). CDR3 residues: CASSNLPQGAREQYF. The CDR3 DNA reads TGTGCCAGCAGTAATCTACCACAGGGGGCGCGTGAGCAGTACTTC.